This T cell receptor beta chain comes out of a study of cytomegalovirus exposure and HLA in healthy donors. These donors were members of the approximately 110-subject validation cohort, a group separate from the approximately 680-subject first cohort. Sequencing was performed with immunoSEQ multiplex PCR; in TCRdb, only in-frame clones are kept and a portion is missing. Here the sample spans about 120,000 clones, over 75% being singletons. Study-level results: According to reports, the classifier identified cytomegalovirus status with high specificity and sensitivity. A list of approximately 150 TCR beta chains associated with cytomegalovirus was given.

With respect to this clone: Antigen specificity is unknown.

The CDR3 spans 16 residues. V gave up 0 bases and J gave up 4 bases; unmatched junction bases: 2. The sequence was collected from a woman aged 25 to 39 in good health and CMV-seronegative. Material for sequencing was PBMCs. The chain recombines TRBV23-1 with TRBJ1-4; TRBD1 aligns across 10 bases. TRBV23-1 is designated an ORF whose function remains uncertain. The CDR3 DNA reads TGCGCCAGCAGTCAATCGAGGACAGGGGGTAATGAAAAACTGTTTTTT. The encoded protein is CASSQSRTGGNEKLFF.